This paragraph covers one TCR beta chain sequence. Germline values: CDR1 SGHRS, CDR2 YFSETQ. CDR3 length: 15 residues. This sample was included in a study of T cells expressing NK-cell markers. TCRdb reprocessed the 5' RACE reads and keeps a single row for each CDR3 protein, giving no DNA. This sample's table reports under 500,000 distinct CDR3 sequences. This clonotype was obtained from a woman between 18 and 75 years old in good health. The specimen sequenced was blood T cells: a sorted CD56 or NKG2C T cell subset, CD4+ or CD8+ T cells, or bulk PBMC T cells (not recorded which). V usage is TRBV5-1 and J usage is TRBJ2-5; the TCRdb call, TRBD1, lacks DNA for checking. CDR3 loop: CASSQGQGAQETQYF.